This T cell receptor (beta chain) is from a study of CD8 T cells in Susac syndrome. V lost 1 base and J lost 7, with 14 bases in between. The CDR3 loop spans 15 amino acids. Germline loops: CDR1 SGHRS, CDR2 YFSETQ. Negative isolation was used for CD8+ and CD4+ T cells and FACS enrichment for TEMRA cells. Random hexamers primed reverse transcription of about 0.5 to 1 ug RNA. Via MiXCR, TCRdb re-called the immunoSEQ multiplex PCR reads, giving one row per CDR3 protein. The sample carries some 260,000 distinct CDR3 sequences, approximately 85% recorded once. The sequenced sample consisted of CD8+ T cells from PBMCs. The origin of this receptor is a human donor with multiple sclerosis. The chain employs TRBV5-1 and TRBJ2-2, with D possibly being TRBD1 (6 bases). The CDR3 coding sequence is TGCGCCAGCAGCTTGTATCAGGGGCGTATCGGGGAGCTGTTTTTT. Its protein is CASSLYQGRIGELFF.